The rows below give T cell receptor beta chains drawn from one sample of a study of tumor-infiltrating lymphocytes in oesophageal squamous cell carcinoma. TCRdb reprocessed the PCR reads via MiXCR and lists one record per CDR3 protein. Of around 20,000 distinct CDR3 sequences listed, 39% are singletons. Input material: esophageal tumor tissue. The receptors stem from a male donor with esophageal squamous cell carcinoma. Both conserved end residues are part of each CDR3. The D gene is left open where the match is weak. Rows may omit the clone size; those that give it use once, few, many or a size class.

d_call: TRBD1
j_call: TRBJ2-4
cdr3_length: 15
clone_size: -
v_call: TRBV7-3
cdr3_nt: TGTGCCAGCAGCTTGGGGCAGGGGGTCACCGGGGAGCTGTACTTC
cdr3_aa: CASSLGQGVTGELYF

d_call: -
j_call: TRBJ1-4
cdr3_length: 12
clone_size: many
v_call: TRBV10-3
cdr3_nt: TGTGCCATCAGTGAAAAGGGAGAAAAACTGTTTTTT
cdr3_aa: CAISEKGEKLFF

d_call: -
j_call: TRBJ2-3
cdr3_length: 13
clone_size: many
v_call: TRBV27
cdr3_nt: TGTGCCAGCAGCTCCCGCGAAGGGGATACGCAGTATTTT
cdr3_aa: CASSSREGDTQYF

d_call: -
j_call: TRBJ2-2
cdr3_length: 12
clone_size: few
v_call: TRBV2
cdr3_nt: TGTGCCAGCTCGTTCCAGGGCGGGGAGCTGTTTTTT
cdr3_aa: CASSFQGGELFF

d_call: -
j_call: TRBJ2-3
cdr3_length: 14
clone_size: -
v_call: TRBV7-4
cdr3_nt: TGTGCCAGCAGCTTAGCGGCAAATACAGATACGCAGTATTTT
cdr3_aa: CASSLAANTDTQYF

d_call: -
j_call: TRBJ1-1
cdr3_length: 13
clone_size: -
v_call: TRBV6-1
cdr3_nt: TGTGCCAGCATGGCCAAAAATGGGGCTGAAGCTTTCTTT
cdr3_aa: CASMAKNGAEAFF

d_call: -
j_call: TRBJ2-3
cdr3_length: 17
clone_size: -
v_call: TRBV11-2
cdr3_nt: TGTGCCAGCAGCTTAGTCCCCGGGACGTTGATTACAGATACGCAGTATTTT
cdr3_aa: CASSLVPGTLITDTQYF

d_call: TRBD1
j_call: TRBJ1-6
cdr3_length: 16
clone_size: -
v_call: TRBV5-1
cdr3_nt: TGCGCCAGCAGCCCGACGGACAGGGGTTTGGGTTCACCCCTCCACTTT
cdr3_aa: CASSPTDRGLGSPLHF

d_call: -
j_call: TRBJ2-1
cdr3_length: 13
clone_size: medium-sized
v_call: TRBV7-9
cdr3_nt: TGTGCCAGCAGCTCCGGGACTCACAATGAGCAGTTCTTC
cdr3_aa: CASSSGTHNEQFF

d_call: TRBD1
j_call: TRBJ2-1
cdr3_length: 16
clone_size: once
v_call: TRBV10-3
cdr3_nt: TGTGCCATCAGTGAGCCCACCGGGACAGGGATCAATGAGCAGTTCTTC
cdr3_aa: CAISEPTGTGINEQFF

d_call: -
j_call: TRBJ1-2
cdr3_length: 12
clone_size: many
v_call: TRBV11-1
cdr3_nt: TGTGCCAGCAGCCATAATCAAGCGAGCTACACCTTC
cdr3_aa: CASSHNQASYTF

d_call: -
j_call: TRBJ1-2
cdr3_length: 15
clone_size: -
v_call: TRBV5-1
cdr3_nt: TGCGCCAGCAGCTTGGATCCGGGAACGGGCTATGGCTACACCTTC
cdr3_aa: CASSLDPGTGYGYTF

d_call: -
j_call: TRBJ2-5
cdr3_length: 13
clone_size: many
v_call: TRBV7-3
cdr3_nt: TGTGCCAGCAGCATACAGGGTTCGGAGACCCAGTACTTC
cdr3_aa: CASSIQGSETQYF

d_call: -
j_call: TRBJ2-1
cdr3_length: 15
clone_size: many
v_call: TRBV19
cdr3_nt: TGTGCCAGTAGTATGTCGGGGAGCTCCTACAATGAGCAGTTCTTC
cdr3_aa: CASSMSGSSYNEQFF

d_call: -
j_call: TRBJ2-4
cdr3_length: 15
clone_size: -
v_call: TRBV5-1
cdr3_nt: TGCGCCAGCAGCATCGAGACATATTCCTACAATGAGCAGTACTTC
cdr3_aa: CASSIETYSYNEQYF

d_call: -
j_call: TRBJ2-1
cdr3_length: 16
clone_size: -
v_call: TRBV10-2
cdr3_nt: TGCGCCAGCAGTGAGTTAAAGGATAGCTCCTACAATGAGCAGTTCTTC
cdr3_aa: CASSELKDSSYNEQFF

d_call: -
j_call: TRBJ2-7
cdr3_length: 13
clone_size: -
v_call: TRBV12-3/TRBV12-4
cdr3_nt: TGTGCCAGCAGTTTGCAGGTGGATTCACCCCTCCACTTC
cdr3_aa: CASSLQVDSPLHF

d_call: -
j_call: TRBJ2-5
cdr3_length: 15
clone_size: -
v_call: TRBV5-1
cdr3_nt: TGCGCCAGCAGCTCCGTCCAGGGAGTATGGGAGACCCAGTACTTC
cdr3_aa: CASSSVQGVWETQYF

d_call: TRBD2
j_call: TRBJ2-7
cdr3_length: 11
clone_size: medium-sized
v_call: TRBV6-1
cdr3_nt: TGTGCCAGCCGGGGGGTCTACGAGCAGTACTTC
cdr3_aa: CASRGVYEQYF

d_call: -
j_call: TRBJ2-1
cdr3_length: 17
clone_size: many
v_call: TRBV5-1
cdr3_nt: TGCGCCAGCAGCTTGTTGGGCCAGGGGACTCTCCCCAATGAGCAGTTCTTC
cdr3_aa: CASSLLGQGTLPNEQFF

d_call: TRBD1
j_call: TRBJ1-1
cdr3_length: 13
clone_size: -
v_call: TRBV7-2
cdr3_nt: TGTGCCAGCAGACGGACAGGGGGGACTGAAGCTTTCTTT
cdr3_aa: CASRRTGGTEAFF

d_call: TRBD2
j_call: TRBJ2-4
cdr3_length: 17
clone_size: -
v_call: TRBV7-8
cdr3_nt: TGTGCCAGCAGCTTAAAAGGGACTAGGGACCCCCGAGAGGCCCAGTACTTC
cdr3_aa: CASSLKGTRDPREAQYF

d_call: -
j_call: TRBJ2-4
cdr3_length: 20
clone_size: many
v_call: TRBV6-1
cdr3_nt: TGTGCCAGCGGCCAATGGGGAGAACCCAAACTACCCGTAGCCAAAAACATTCAGTACTTC
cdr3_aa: CASGQWGEPKLPVAKNIQYF

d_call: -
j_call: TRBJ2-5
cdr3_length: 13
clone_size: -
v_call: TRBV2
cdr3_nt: TGTGCCAGGGGAGGCAGGGAGCAAGAGACCCAGTACTTC
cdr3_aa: CARGGREQETQYF

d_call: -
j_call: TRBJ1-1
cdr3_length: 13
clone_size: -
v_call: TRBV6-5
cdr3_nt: TGTGCCAGCAGACTCAGAATGAACACTGAAGCTTTCTTT
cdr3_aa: CASRLRMNTEAFF

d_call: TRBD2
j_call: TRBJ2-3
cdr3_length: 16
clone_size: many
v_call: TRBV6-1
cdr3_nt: TGTGCCAGCAGTGAACTCGGGGGAGGGCCCCCAGATACGCAGTATTTT
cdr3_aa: CASSELGGGPPDTQYF

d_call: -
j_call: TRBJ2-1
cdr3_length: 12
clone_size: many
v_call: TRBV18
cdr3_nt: TGTGCCAGCTCACCAGGAGGGGATGAGCAGTTCTTC
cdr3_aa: CASSPGGDEQFF

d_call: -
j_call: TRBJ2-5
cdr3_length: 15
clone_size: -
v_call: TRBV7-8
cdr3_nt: TGTGCCAGCAGCATAAGACAGGCAAACGGGGAGACCCAGTACTTC
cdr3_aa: CASSIRQANGETQYF

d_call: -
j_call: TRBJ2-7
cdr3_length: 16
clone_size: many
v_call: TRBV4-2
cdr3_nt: TGTGCCAGCAGCCAAACCGGGACTCCAAAGTCCTACGAGCAGTACTTC
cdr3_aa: CASSQTGTPKSYEQYF

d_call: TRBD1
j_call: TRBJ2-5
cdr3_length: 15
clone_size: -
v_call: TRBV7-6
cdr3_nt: TGTGCCAGCAGCTTAGCCCACAGGGGCTGGGAGACCCAGTACTTC
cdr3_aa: CASSLAHRGWETQYF

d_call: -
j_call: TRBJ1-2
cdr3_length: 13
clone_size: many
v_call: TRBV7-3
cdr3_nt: TGTGCCAGCAGCTTATTCGGGGAATCTGGCTACACCTTC
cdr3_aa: CASSLFGESGYTF

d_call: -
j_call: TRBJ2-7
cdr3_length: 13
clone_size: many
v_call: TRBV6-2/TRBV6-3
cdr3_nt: TGTGCCAGCAGTTACATGGTCAGTTACGAGCAGTACTTC
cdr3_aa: CASSYMVSYEQYF

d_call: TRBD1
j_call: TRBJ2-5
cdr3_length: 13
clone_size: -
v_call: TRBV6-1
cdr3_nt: TGTGCCAGCAGTACAGGGGGTACGGAGACCCAGTACTTC
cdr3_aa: CASSTGGTETQYF

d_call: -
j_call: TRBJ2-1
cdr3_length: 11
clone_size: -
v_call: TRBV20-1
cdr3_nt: TGCAGTGCTTCTCCCTTCAATGAGCAGTTCTTC
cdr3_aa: CSASPFNEQFF

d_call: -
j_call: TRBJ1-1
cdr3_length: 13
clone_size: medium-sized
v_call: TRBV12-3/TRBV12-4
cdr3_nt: TGTGCCAGCAGTTTTTCTATGAACACTGAAGCTTTCTTT
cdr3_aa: CASSFSMNTEAFF

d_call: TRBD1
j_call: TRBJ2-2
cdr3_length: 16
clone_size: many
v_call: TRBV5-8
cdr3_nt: TGTGCCAGCAGCATCGGACAGGGTAGTTATGTCGGGGAGCTGTTTTTT
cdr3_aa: CASSIGQGSYVGELFF

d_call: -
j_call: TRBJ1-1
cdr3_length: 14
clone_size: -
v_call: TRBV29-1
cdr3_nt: TGCAGCGTTTTTCAGACAGGTGGGGACACTGAAGCTTTCTTT
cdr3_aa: CSVFQTGGDTEAFF

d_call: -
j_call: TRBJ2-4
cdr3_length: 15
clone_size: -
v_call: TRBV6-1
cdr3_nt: TGTGCCAGCATGCTACAGGGAGGGTCCAAAAACATTCAGTACTTC
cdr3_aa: CASMLQGGSKNIQYF

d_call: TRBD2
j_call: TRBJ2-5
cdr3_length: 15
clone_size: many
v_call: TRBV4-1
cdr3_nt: TGCGCCAGCAGTAACAGCGGGGCAGCCCAAGAGACCCAGTACTTC
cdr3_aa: CASSNSGAAQETQYF

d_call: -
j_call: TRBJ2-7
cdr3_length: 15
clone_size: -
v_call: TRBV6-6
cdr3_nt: TGTGCCAGCAGTTACTCGATTTCTGCCTCCTACGAGCAGTACTTC
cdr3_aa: CASSYSISASYEQYF

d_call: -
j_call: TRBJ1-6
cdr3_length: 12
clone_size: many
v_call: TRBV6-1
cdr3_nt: TGTGCCAGCAGCAACTATAATTCACCCCTCCACTTC
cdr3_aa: CASSNYNSPLHF

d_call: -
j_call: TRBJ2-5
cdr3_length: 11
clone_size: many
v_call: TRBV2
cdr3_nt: TGTGCCAGCAGTGAGGAAGAGACCCAGTACTTC
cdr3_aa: CASSEEETQYF